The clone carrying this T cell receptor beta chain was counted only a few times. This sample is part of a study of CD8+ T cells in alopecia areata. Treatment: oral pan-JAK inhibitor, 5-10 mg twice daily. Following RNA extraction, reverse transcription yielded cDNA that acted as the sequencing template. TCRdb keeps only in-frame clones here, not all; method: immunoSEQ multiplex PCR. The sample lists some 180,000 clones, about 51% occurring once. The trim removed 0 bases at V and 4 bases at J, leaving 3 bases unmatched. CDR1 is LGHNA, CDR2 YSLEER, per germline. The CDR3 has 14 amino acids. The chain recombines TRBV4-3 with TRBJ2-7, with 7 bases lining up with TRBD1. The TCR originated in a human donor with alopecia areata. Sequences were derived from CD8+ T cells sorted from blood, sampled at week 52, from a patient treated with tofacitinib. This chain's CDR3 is CASSQEDRAYEQYF. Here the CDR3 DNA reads TGCGCCAGCAGCCAAGAAGACAGGGCGTACGAGCAGTACTTC.